What follows are 28 T cell receptor beta chains derived from one specimen sequenced in a study of breast tumors, draining lymph nodes, adjacent tissues. The lymph nodes were axillary draining lymph nodes from breast cancer patients. Using its own MiXCR run on the multiplex PCR reads, TCRdb lists one record per CDR3 protein. The sample has approximately 210,000 distinct CDR3 sequences, roughly 32% seen once; the top ten hold 1.4%. The specimen was axillary lymph node tissue. The receptors were sampled from a female donor with breast cancer. Some clones in this sample may be carry-over from other donors' samples.

This clonotype was recorded at least ten times. The junction departs from the called germline gene at one end, perhaps through a read error. The CDR3 bases are TGTGCCAGCAGTCACTCGACGAAGGAGACCCAGTACTTC. Encoded protein: CASSHSTKETQYF. The chain employs TRBV6-5 and TRBJ2-5; the D is unclear. Per germline, CDR1 MNHEY and CDR2 SVGAGI. This CDR3 region has 13 residues.

In its sample, this clonotype was seen many times. The gene calls are TRBV6-2 or TRBV6-3 and TRBJ2-3; no clear D. Trimming removed 5 bases from V and 11 bases from J, with 11 bases in between. Per germline, CDR1 MNHEY and CDR2 SVGEGT. The CDR3 spans 11 residues. The DNA for the CDR3 is TGTGCCAGCAGTGACGTGAGATGGCAGTATTTT. It translates to CASSDVRWQYF.

This clonotype has just a few counts. The chain uses TRBV7-9 and TRBJ1-1, with 8 bases identical to TRBD1. CDR3 size: 17 residues. Trimming cost V 5 bases and J 11 bases; bases outside gene matches: 22. Germline V gives CDR1 SEHNR, CDR2 FQNEAQ (reference sequence). For the CDR3, the DNA is TGTGCCAGCAGCCTTGTCCCGGGACAGGAGGCTCAGAATAGTGCTTTCTTT. Translation: CASSLVPGQEAQNSAFF.

The V call is TRBV6-6, the J call TRBJ2-1; TRBD2 might be the D (6 bases). V was cut by 6 bases and J by 3 bases, with 15 bases left in between. Germline lookup yields CDR1 MNHNY and CDR2 SVGAGI (reference sequence). The CDR3 runs 15 residues. The CDR3 coding sequence is TGTGCCAGCAGCCCCAAGGGACTGCGCTACAATGAGCAGTTCTTC. This translates into CASSPKGLRYNEQFF.

This clonotype appeared many times. The chain joins TRBV20-1 to TRBJ1-4; D gene unclear. The CDR3 covers 17 residues. Germline V gene data show CDR1 as DFQATT and CDR2 as SNEGSKA (reference sequence). V lost 3 bases to trimming and J lost 0 bases, with 17 bases between them. CDR3 region: CSASPKGRLATNEKLFF. CDR3 sequence (DNA): TGCAGTGCTAGCCCGAAAGGACGGCTTGCAACTAATGAAAAACTGTTTTTT.

This clonotype appeared a few times. The genes are TRBV12-3 or TRBV12-4 and TRBJ2-3; the match to TRBD1 covers 11 bases. The CDR3 has 16 amino acids. The V gene end was trimmed by 5 bases and the J gene end by 3 bases; junction bases not matched to a gene: 7. The chain's CDR3 is CASSPGQGASTDTQYF. Here the CDR3 DNA reads TGTGCCAGCAGTCCCGGACAGGGGGCGTCAACAGATACGCAGTATTTT.

Many counts were recorded for this clonotype. The V and J genes are TRBV12-3 or TRBV12-4 and TRBJ2-7; 11 bases map to TRBD2. With V trimmed by 6 bases and J by 4 bases, 5 bases remained unmatched. The CDR3 covers 14 residues. The chain's CDR3 is CASSPTSGNYEQYF. The CDR3 DNA reads TGTGCCAGCAGCCCGACTAGCGGGAATTACGAGCAGTACTTC.

The chain joins TRBV19 to TRBJ1-1; D may be TRBD1 (5 bases). CDR3 length: 14 amino acids. Trimming took off 1 base at V and 5 bases at J, with 11 bases between the two ends. Germline CDR1 and CDR2: LNHDA and SQIVND (reference sequence). CDR3 residues: CASSIVGEGTEAFF. CDR3 in DNA: TGTGCCAGTAGTATAGTGGGGGAGGGAACTGAAGCTTTCTTT.

The table lists this clonotype with many counts. The chain recombines TRBV5-5 with TRBJ1-5; D remains unclear. The V and J ends lost 4 bases and 5 bases respectively, with 10 bases between them. The CDR3 is 13 residues long. Germline values: CDR1 SGHKS, CDR2 YYEKEE (reference sequence). CDR3: CASSPVGHQPQHF. Written as DNA, the CDR3 is TGTGCCAGCAGCCCAGTCGGCCATCAGCCCCAGCATTTT.

This clonotype was seen repeatedly, ten times or more. The chain uses TRBV7-2 and TRBJ2-5, with D perhaps TRBD2 (5 bases). V lost 4 bases and J lost 5, with 8 bases in between. This CDR3 has 12 residues. CDR1 is SGHTA, CDR2 FQGNSA, per germline. In DNA form, the CDR3 reads TGTGCCAGCAGCTCGGACTGGGAGACCCAGTACTTC. The encoded protein is CASSSDWETQYF. The variable domain in full, completed from reference TRBV7-2 and TRBJ2-5, reads GAGVSQSPSNKVTEKGKDVELRCDPISGHTALYWYRQSLGQGLEFLIYFQGNSAPDKSGLPSDRFSAERTGGSVSTLTIQRTQQEDSAVYLCASSSDWETQYFGPGTRLLVL.

As concerns this clonotype: Being one base from a much bigger clone, this may be a read error. The chain employs TRBV6-1 and TRBJ1-2, with 7 bases aligning to TRBD1. This CDR3 has 14 residues. V dropped 5 bases and J dropped 3; count of bases not matched to a gene: 6. Looked up from germline, CDR1 is MNHNS and CDR2 is SASEGT. The CDR3 coding sequence is TGTGCCAGCAGTCAAGAAACAGGGGACTATGGCTACACCTTC. It encodes CASSQETGDYGYTF.

This clonotype was seen repeatedly, ten times or more. V and J are TRBV5-1 and TRBJ2-2; D remains ambiguous. The CDR3 totals 13 residues. Trimming took 6 bases from V and 5 from J, leaving 11 bases between them. CDR1 SGHRS and CDR2 YFSETQ come from the germline V gene. CDR3 in amino acids: CASKASETGELFF. The CDR3 DNA follows: TGCGCCAGCAAGGCCTCGGAGACCGGGGAGCTGTTTTTT.

This clonotype was seen many times. The V call is TRBV9, the J call TRBJ2-3; D is unclear. The CDR3 is 15 residues long. Germline-derived CDR1 and CDR2 are SGDLS and YYNGEE. The ends were cut back, 3 bases at V and 4 bases at J, with 15 bases in the middle. The CDR3 DNA is TGTGCCAGCAGCGCCACAGCGCAAGGTGCAGATACGCAGTATTTT. Encoded protein: CASSATAQGADTQYF.

The chain has TRBV28 and TRBJ2-5; D is possibly TRBD2 (6 bases). V lost 3 bases and J 5 bases, leaving 16 bases between the germline ends. Germline CDR1 and CDR2: MDHEN and SYDVKM. This CDR3 region has 15 residues. The CDR3 region is CASSLSGGETETQYF. The CDR3 DNA reads as TGTGCCAGCAGTTTGTCCGGAGGGGAGACGGAGACCCAGTACTTC.

The V gene is TRBV12-3 or TRBV12-4, the J gene TRBJ2-3; 11 nucleotides match TRBD2. CDR3 size: 14 residues. V lost 6 bases and J lost 8; bases outside the gene matches: 7. CDR3: CASSLAGGQLTQYF. The CDR3 nucleotides are TGTGCCAGCAGCCTAGCGGGAGGCCAACTTACGCAGTATTTT.

The chain recombines TRBV20-1 with TRBJ2-5, with D perhaps matching TRBD2 (6 bases). There are 14 residues in the CDR3. The V gene's germline CDR1 is DFQATT and CDR2 SNEGSKA (reference sequence). For the CDR3, the DNA is TGCAGCGTTGGAGGGATAGTGATTAGGAAGACCCAGTACTTC. This encodes CSVGGIVIRKTQYF.

This clonotype was seen many times. For the CDR3, the DNA is TGTGCCAGCAGTTACTCGGTACAGGGGGCGAATTCACCCCTCCACTTT. It yields the protein CASSYSVQGANSPLHF. This rearrangement joins TRBV6-5 to TRBJ1-6; 9 bases are a match to TRBD1. Per the germline V gene, CDR1 is MNHEY and CDR2 is SVGAGI. This CDR3 comprises 16 residues. Trimming cost V 0 bases and J 7 bases; bases outside gene matches: 4.

This clonotype was counted ten times or more. This chain uses TRBV7-8 with TRBJ2-7; D may match TRBD1 or TRBD2 (5 bases each). The CDR3 sequence is 14 residues long. Germline V CDR1 and CDR2: SGHVS, FQNEAQ. Trimming removed 2 bases at V and 3 bases at J, with 11 bases between. The CDR3 spells CASSLRGPFYEQYF. Written as DNA, the CDR3 is TGTGCCAGCAGCTTAAGGGGACCCTTCTACGAGCAGTACTTC.

This clonotype has only one observation. One junction end does not reproduce the germline sequence, and a read error may be involved. The chain joins TRBV5-8 to TRBJ2-2; D gene uncertain. Per germline, CDR1 SGHTS and CDR2 YDEGEE. The CDR3 has 14 residues. CDR3 region: CASSPVGNAGELFF. DNA for the CDR3: TGTGCCAGCTCACCTGTGGGGAACGCCGGGGAGCTGTTTTTT.

V usage is TRBV18 and J usage is TRBJ1-1; perhaps TRBD1 as D (5 bases). Between the trimmed V and J ends, which lost 1 base and 1 base, there was a span of 10 bases. The V gene's germline CDR1 is KGHSH and CDR2 LQKENI. This CDR3 contains 15 residues. The CDR3 coding sequence is TGTGCCAGCTCACCACGGGGGGGGGAGAACACTGAAGCTTTCTTT. It yields the protein CASSPRGGENTEAFF.

Only a few counts were recorded for this clonotype. The rearrangement uses TRBV11-3 and TRBJ1-1; the D is unclear. Germline V CDR1 and CDR2: SGHNT, YENEEA. Trimming left V 4 bases short and J 7 bases short, with 19 bases between. The CDR3 is 15 residues long. The CDR3 DNA is TGTGCCAGCAGCTCTAGATCCGGGCGGATTAATGAAGCTTTCTTT. It codes for CASSSRSGRINEAFF. Together with reference TRBV11-3 and TRBJ1-1, the CDR3 gives the full variable domain: EAGVVQSPRYKIIEKKQPVAFWCNPISGHNTLYWYLQNLGQGPELLIRYENEEAVDDSQLPKDRFSAERLKGVDSTLKIQPAELGDSAVYLCASSSRSGRINEAFFGQGTRLTVV.

This clonotype was detected many times. V gene TRBV5-1 combines with J gene TRBJ2-2, with 8 positions matching TRBD1. With V trimmed by 4 bases and J by 6 bases, 11 bases remained unmatched. This CDR3 is 16 amino acids long. Germline values: CDR1 SGHRS, CDR2 YFSETQ. For the CDR3, the DNA is TGCGCCAGCAGCCATTCGGGACAGGAATTAGCCGGGGAGCTGTTTTTT. Protein: CASSHSGQELAGELFF.

The rearrangement joins TRBV7-9 to TRBJ2-1, with 9 bases aligning to TRBD2. This CDR3 is built from 16 residues. Per germline, CDR1 SEHNR and CDR2 FQNEAQ (reference sequence). The J segment lost 0 bases and the V segment lost 2 bases, leaving 2 bases of the junction unmatched. CDR3 nucleotide sequence: TGTGCCAGCAGCTTACAACTAGCGGGCTCCTACAATGAGCAGTTCTTC. Translated, it gives CASSLQLAGSYNEQFF.

The table lists this clonotype with many counts. The chain joins TRBV29-1 to TRBJ2-1; 7 bases align to TRBD2. Germline assignment: CDR1 SQVTM and CDR2 ANQGSEA. The V gene end was trimmed by 4 bases and the J gene end by 0 bases; junction bases not matched to a gene: 6. The length of the CDR3 is 15 residues. CDR3 in DNA: TGCAGCGTTGTGTGGCTAGCGGCCTCCTACAATGAGCAGTTCTTC. Its translation is CSVVWLAASYNEQFF.

This clonotype showed up many times. The genes are TRBV9 and TRBJ2-2; D assignment may be TRBD1 or TRBD2 (5 bases each). V lost 7 bases and J lost 1, with 11 bases in between. Germline-derived CDR1 and CDR2 are SGDLS and YYNGEE. CDR3 length: 14 residues. For the CDR3, the DNA is TGTGCCAGCTGGGGACCCTGGAACACCGGGGAGCTGTTTTTT. Protein product: CASWGPWNTGELFF.

Worth noting for this clonotype: A read error may be the cause here, since a much bigger clone is one base away. The CDR3 bases are TGTGCCAGCTCACCACCGGCGGGAGGGCAGTACGAGCGGTACTTC. This encodes CASSPPAGGQYERYF. The V gene is TRBV18, the J gene TRBJ2-7; 9 bases fit TRBD2. The CDR3 runs 15 residues. The germline CDR1 and CDR2 sequences are KGHSH and LQKENI.

This clonotype was counted at least ten times. V is TRBV20-1 and J is TRBJ2-7; the D call may be TRBD1 or TRBD2 (5 bases each). The CDR3 is 14 amino acids. V shed 6 bases and J shed 5 bases, with 20 bases lying between them. Germline CDR1 and CDR2: DFQATT and SNEGSKA (reference sequence). CDR3 amino acids: CSAAGTGFLNEQYF. In DNA form, the CDR3 reads TGCAGTGCCGCCGGGACGGGGTTTTTGAACGAGCAGTACTTC.

This chain joins TRBV7-9 and TRBJ2-2; D is perhaps TRBD1 (6 bases). CDR3 size: 13 residues. V was clipped by 11 bases and J by 6 bases, with 16 bases between them. Germline values: CDR1 SEHNR, CDR2 FQNEAQ (reference sequence). CDR3 sequence: CALRPNRAGELFF. The CDR3, as DNA: TGTGCCCTACGACCGAACAGGGCCGGGGAGCTGTTTTTT.